These 6 T cell receptor beta chains share one sample of origin, sequenced in a study of blood T cell repertoires in COVID-19. Here immunoSEQ multiplex PCR was the method, and the copy in TCRdb shows in-frame clones only, minus some. Among about 240,000 clones listed, about four fifths were seen once. The source material was peripheral blood. These receptors were taken from a man aged 25 to 45 who had recovered from COVID-19.

The sample holds a few counts of this clone. The chain carries TRBV27 and TRBJ1-6; TRBD1 might be the D (5 bases). CDR3 size: 20 residues. Trimming stripped 2 bases from V and 6 bases from J, with 26 bases between. CDR1 is MNHEY and CDR2 is SMNVEV in the germline V gene (reference sequence). The CDR3 DNA sequence: TGTGCCAGCAGTTTAGAGTCAGCGCCAGGGAACCCTCCGTCTAATTCACCCCTCCACTTT. This translates into CASSLESAPGNPPSNSPLHF.

J is TRBJ2-1 and V is TRBV5-1, with TRBD1 matching 7 bases. Germline V gene sequence: CDR1 SGHRS, CDR2 YFSETQ. Trimming cost V 7 bases and J 8 bases; bases outside gene matches: 12. This CDR3 comprises 14 residues. DNA for the CDR3: TGCGCCAGCCAGGGACAGCAAGTTGTAGATGAGCAGTTCTTC. As protein: CASQGQQVVDEQFF.

The chain carries TRBV19 and TRBJ2-4; the D gene is possibly TRBD1 (6 bases). Trimming took off 3 bases at V and 6 bases at J, with 12 bases between the two ends. There are 14 residues in the CDR3. The germline V gene encodes CDR1 LNHDA and CDR2 SQIVND (reference sequence). Here the CDR3 DNA reads TGTGCCAGTAGTATGGGGGACATTAGAAACATTCAGTACTTC. Translation gives CASSMGDIRNIQYF. Variable domain in full (rest from reference TRBV19 and TRBJ2-4): DGGITQSPKYLFRKEGQNVTLSCEQNLNHDAMYWYRQDPGQGLRLIYYSQIVNDFQKGDIAEGYSVSREKKESFPLTVTSAQKNPTAFYLCASSMGDIRNIQYFGAGTRLSVL.

V and J are TRBV9 and TRBJ2-1; 8 bases are a match to TRBD2. The CDR3 has 14 amino acids. Germline trimming cut 10 bases from V and 3 bases from J; bases unmatched to any gene: 9. In germline, CDR1 is SGDLS, CDR2 YYNGEE. CDR3 amino acids: CASGAGGGYNEQFF. The CDR3, as DNA: TGTGCCTCCGGGGCGGGGGGCGGCTACAATGAGCAGTTCTTC.

The gene calls are TRBV28 and TRBJ1-2, with 7 bases fitting TRBD1. V shed 8 bases, J shed 2 bases, and the junction held 8 bases outside the gene matches. There are 14 residues in the CDR3. CDR1 and CDR2 (germline): MDHEN, SYDVKM. In DNA form, the CDR3 reads TGTGCCAGCGGAACAGGGGCGGAAAACTATGGCTACACCTTC. The encoded protein is CASGTGAENYGYTF.

V is TRBV24-1 and J is TRBJ2-5; D is unclear. The CDR3 covers 12 residues. Looked up from germline, CDR1 is KGHDR and CDR2 is SFDVKD. V dropped 4 bases and J dropped 7 bases, with 9 bases sitting between them. The CDR3 sequence: CATSDPTGTQYF. The CDR3 coding sequence is TGTGCCACCAGTGACCCCACCGGGACCCAGTACTTC.